The source of this T cell receptor (beta chain) is a study of response to subunit inactivated influenza vaccine. Study-level results: With each seasonal influenza vaccination, the authors suggested, few new T cells are recruited.

TCRdb used MiXCR to reprocess the RT-PCR reads, holding one entry per CDR3 protein. The sample lists just under 550,000 distinct CDR3 sequences, under 25% occurring once. As for this clonotype: Its antigen is still unknown.

This CDR3 spans 13 amino acids. Trimming removed 4 bases from V and 1 base from J, with 8 bases in between. The same sample was also used in a study of T cells expressing NK-cell markers. In that study: The authors made TCR beta cDNA libraries by 5'RACE template switching. This switching added a universal primer site and UMIs. The authors derived TCR beta repertoires from sorted CD3+CD56+NKG2C+, CD3+CD56+NKG2C- and CD3+CD56-NKG2C+ T cells. Seven of the eight sequenced donors were classified as HCMV-seropositive, and one was classified as seronegative. Dominant NKG2C+ clonotype frequencies of about 1.0-8% of CD8+ T cells were measured in roughly 6 donors.

This receptor was identified in a man in his fifties who received an inactivated influenza vaccine. This chain connects TRBV12-3 or TRBV12-4 to TRBJ2-7; D gene uncertain. The material sequenced was CD4+ T cells sorted from PBMCs, taken approximately 12 days after vaccination. CDR3 protein: CASSSTVSYEQYF. CDR3 bases: TGTGCCAGCAGTTCGACGGTGTCCTACGAGCAGTACTTC.